This T cell receptor beta chain comes out of a study of T cell responses to AZD1222 COVID-19 vaccine (dated by TCRdb to the early 2020s). Background for the entire study: TCR sequencing was performed for about 250 trial participants, of whom roughly 200 were given two doses of AZD1222 and 26 were given two doses of MenACWY control vaccine. Enrollment into the trials was organized by age into subgroups of 18-55, 56-69 and 70-plus years, and those subgroups contained about 150, 27 and 61 TCR-sequenced participants, respectively. Points the paper makes about the study in general: Reportedly, close to half of the unique spike-specific TCRs recognized epitopes lying outside the regions that are mutated in the B.1.351 and B.1.1.7 variants. The 56-69-year group was small, and its depth increase did not reach significance, likely because of low power. Participants were mostly white British, with more females than males. The authors suggested clonal diversity may have been underestimated. The whole spike protein was spanned by vaccine-associated CD4 TCRs, and dominant responses were seen in regions 160-218 and 743-854. No day 14 peak-response samples were available, so repertoires were characterized only after the peak T cell response. Spike-specific TCR breadth and depth rose significantly after two AZD1222 doses compared with day 0 and with MenACWY recipients. Conclusions about previously exposed vaccinees were limited because only six AZD1222 recipients were SARS-CoV-2 seropositive at baseline.

Trimming removed 3 bases from V and 5 bases from J, leaving 20 bases between the germline ends. The CDR3 goes from the cysteine to the phenylalanine over 16 residues. Only the CDR3 part of the read is kept: 48 bases, read in frame from the first base. CDR1 is given as MGHRA and CDR2 as YSYEKL, both from the germline V gene. Remarks on this clone: Its antigen remains undetermined. No clone much larger than this one lies a single base away; base qualities are absent.

The CDR3 regions of human TCRbeta chains were analyzed by immunosequencing. The authors' analysis ran thus. TCRs in the repertoires were compared against a reference library of SARS-CoV-2-specific TCRs that had been generated with the MIRA antigen-specificity platform. Breadth meant the fraction of unique TCRs that were SARS-CoV-2-associated, whereas depth meant the fraction of total T cells that were SARS-CoV-2-associated. Using the MIRA data, every spike-specific TCR was mapped to the spike region that the TCR reacted to and assigned to either a CD4 or a CD8 class. Log10-transformed breadth and depth values were compared by one-way ANOVA with Sidak's multiple comparisons tests. TCRdb provides this immuneACCESS table in a form limited to in-frame rearrangements. Some clones are lacking; in checked studies, under half of them reflect an unresolved V gene, and why the rest are absent is not known. Clone size and V and J calls were adopted from that table, with D and trimming inferred from the DNA. The sample contains 150,000 or so clones, around 85% of them found a single time. The biggest ten clones account for 5.5% to 7% of the sample.

Explained via the paper, the time point label denotes: sample from adult after SARS-CoV-2 infection, after symptom onset. Two convalescent COVID-19 patients, sampled after symptom onset from adults with prior SARS-CoV-2 infection, were also TCR-sequenced for comparison. The source material was peripheral blood, sampled after recovery from COVID-19. The clonotype originates from an adult who had recovered from COVID-19. The rearrangement joined TRBV4-1 to TRBJ2-7, with a tentative D gene TRBD2 over 6 matching bases. This receptor carries the CDR3 CASSQGSLREKDEQYF. The DNA sequence is given as TGCGCCAGCAGCCAGGGGTCTCTACGGGAGAAGGACGAGCAGTACTTC.